This record looks at one T cell receptor beta chain sequence and its context. Its antigen is not identified. J gave up 5 bases and V 5 bases, and 9 bases lay outside the gene matches. CDR3 size: 16 residues. Germline V lookup: CDR1 PRHDT, CDR2 FYEKMQ (reference sequence). The table came from immunoSEQ multiplex PCR; TCRdb's copy has only in-frame clones and leaves some out. The table lists about 88,000 clones, 90% of them singletons. The data derive from a study of graft-versus-host responses after intestinal transplantation. As for the study in general: Recipients obtained multivisceral, liver-intestinal, or isolated intestinal transplants. Among the recipients, all got anti-thymocyte globulin induction and then tacrolimus and steroids for approximately 3 years.

Whole-study findings and limits: Recipient marrow contained GvH clones, some of which appeared first in ileum or blood. Association was observed between peak circulating GvH clone levels and early post-transplant HvG declines.

The TCR sequence derives from a human donor who received an intestinal transplant. Material: unstimulated CD4+ T cells sorted from spleen or lymph node cells, obtained before intestinal transplant. The gene calls are TRBV13 and TRBJ1-1; 12 positions match TRBD1. In DNA, the CDR3 is TGTGCCAGCAGCGTAAGGGGGACAGGGGGCAAGACTGAAGCTTTCTTT. Translated: CASSVRGTGGKTEAFF.